This T cell receptor beta chain was sequenced during a study of CD8 T cells in ankylosing spondylitis (dated by TCRdb to about 2017). Describing the broader study: The study set out to find disease-linked TCR variants by profiling T cell receptor beta repertoires in ankylosing spondylitis patients and healthy donors. The whole study cohort included 95 to 130 healthy donors and 20 to 30 ankylosing spondylitis patients. Samples of peripheral blood were taken, and for ankylosing spondylitis patients, synovial fluid was collected as well. Paper-wide results and their limitations: Some motif variants were previously reported in synovial fluid and blood of reactive arthritis patients, suggesting common disease-initiation mechanisms. Blood from ankylosing spondylitis patients appeared to be characterized by a TCR beta motif composed of several highly homologous amino acid variants. The disease-linked clones were reported to be significantly enriched in matched synovial fluid samples from ankylosing spondylitis patients. In peripheral blood, the disease-linked clones were found at relatively low frequencies and had a CD8+ phenotype.

Reads for this sample came from an Illumina HiSeq 2500. Quantitative 5'-RACE with molecular barcodes was used to prepare TCR beta libraries. On the authors' methods: Disease-linked TCR variants were identified with a new computational method built on a probabilistic model of VDJ rearrangement. TCRdb trimmed the raw reads at Q25, called clones with MiXCR and kept productive beta chains. CDR3 protein duplicates are merged, each entry listing the most common genes and DNA. The V and J calls and clone size are TCRdb's, not the authors'. For this sample there are about 340,000 distinct CDR3 sequences; 8% appear just once. In total, the top ten clones hold about 14% of the sample. Turning to this clonotype: The antigen this receptor binds is unknown. One base away there is no much larger clone; base qualities are not given.

Trimming at the junction amounts to 3 bases on V and 6 bases on J, and the germline ends lie 16 bases apart. Taken from the germline V gene, the CDR1 and CDR2 loops are SGDLS and YYNGEE. Its CDR3 holds 15 amino acids, cysteine through phenylalanine. Of all the DNA, just the CDR3 is kept, 45 bases in frame from base 1. Rearrangement joined TRBV9 to TRBJ2-1; no D segment can be confidently identified. The sample taken for sequencing was blood, either unsorted or a sorted T cell fraction (not recorded which). This TCR was recovered from a male donor with ankylosing spondylitis. The CDR3 protein: CASSEGVASPNEQFF. The bases are TGTGCCAGCAGCGAAGGAGTCGCATCGCCCAATGAGCAGTTCTTC.